Sequencing of this T cell receptor beta chain was carried out in a study of preoperative IRX-2 immunotherapy in early breast cancer. CDR1 and CDR2 from the germline V gene are MNHEY and SVGAGI. This CDR3 comprises 15 residues. V lost 2 bases and J lost 2; bases outside the gene matches: 0. The treatment here: preoperative locoregional IRX-2 cytokine immunotherapy. Samples came from a phase Ib trial of preoperative locoregional IRX-2 cytokine immunotherapy. Clones were read by immunoSEQ multiplex PCR, and TCRdb kept only the in-frame ones, dropping some. The top ten hold 25% to 35% of the sample, which has approximately 12,000 clones, more than 75% seen once.

Sampling took place from a patient treated with IRX-2 immunotherapy. The receptor was isolated from a human donor with breast cancer. The V and J genes are TRBV6-5 and TRBJ2-1; TRBD2 matches at 10 bases. The DNA of the CDR3 is TGTGCCAGCAGTTACAGCGGGGGGGCCTACAATGAGCAGTTCTTC. It specifies CASSYSGGAYNEQFF.